Below, one T cell receptor (beta chain) is given with its context. Its antigen is as yet unknown. TCRdb re-called the 5' RACE reads and catalogs CDR3 proteins one per entry, DNA excluded. This repertoire includes about 260,000 distinct CDR3 sequences. The CDR3 runs 14 residues. This specimen belongs to a study of T cells expressing NK-cell markers. Findings and limits, study-wide: One observes that, in several donors, these clonotypes were also the leading ones within the CD3+CD56-NKG2C+ fraction.

The receptor was derived from a woman aged 18 to 69 in good health. The chain is built from TRBV12-3 or TRBV12-4 and TRBJ2-7; the TCRdb call, TRBD2, lacks DNA for checking. The sequencing input was blood T cells: a sorted CD56 or NKG2C T cell subset, CD4+ or CD8+ T cells, or bulk PBMC T cells (not recorded which). CDR3 sequence reads: CASRRIGSGYEQYF.